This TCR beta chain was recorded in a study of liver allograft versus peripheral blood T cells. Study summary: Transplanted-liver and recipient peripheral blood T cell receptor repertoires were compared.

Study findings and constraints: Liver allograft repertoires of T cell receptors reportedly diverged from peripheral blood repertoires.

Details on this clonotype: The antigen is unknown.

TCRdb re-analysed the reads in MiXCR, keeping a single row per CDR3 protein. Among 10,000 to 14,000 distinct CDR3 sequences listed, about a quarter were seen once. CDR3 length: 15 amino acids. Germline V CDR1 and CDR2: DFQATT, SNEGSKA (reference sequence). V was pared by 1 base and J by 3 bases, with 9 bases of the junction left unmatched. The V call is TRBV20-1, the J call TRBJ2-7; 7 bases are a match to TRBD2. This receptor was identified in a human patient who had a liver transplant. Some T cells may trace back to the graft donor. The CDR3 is CSARVVGREIYEQYF. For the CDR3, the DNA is TGCAGTGCTAGAGTCGTGGGGCGGGAGATCTACGAGCAGTACTTC.